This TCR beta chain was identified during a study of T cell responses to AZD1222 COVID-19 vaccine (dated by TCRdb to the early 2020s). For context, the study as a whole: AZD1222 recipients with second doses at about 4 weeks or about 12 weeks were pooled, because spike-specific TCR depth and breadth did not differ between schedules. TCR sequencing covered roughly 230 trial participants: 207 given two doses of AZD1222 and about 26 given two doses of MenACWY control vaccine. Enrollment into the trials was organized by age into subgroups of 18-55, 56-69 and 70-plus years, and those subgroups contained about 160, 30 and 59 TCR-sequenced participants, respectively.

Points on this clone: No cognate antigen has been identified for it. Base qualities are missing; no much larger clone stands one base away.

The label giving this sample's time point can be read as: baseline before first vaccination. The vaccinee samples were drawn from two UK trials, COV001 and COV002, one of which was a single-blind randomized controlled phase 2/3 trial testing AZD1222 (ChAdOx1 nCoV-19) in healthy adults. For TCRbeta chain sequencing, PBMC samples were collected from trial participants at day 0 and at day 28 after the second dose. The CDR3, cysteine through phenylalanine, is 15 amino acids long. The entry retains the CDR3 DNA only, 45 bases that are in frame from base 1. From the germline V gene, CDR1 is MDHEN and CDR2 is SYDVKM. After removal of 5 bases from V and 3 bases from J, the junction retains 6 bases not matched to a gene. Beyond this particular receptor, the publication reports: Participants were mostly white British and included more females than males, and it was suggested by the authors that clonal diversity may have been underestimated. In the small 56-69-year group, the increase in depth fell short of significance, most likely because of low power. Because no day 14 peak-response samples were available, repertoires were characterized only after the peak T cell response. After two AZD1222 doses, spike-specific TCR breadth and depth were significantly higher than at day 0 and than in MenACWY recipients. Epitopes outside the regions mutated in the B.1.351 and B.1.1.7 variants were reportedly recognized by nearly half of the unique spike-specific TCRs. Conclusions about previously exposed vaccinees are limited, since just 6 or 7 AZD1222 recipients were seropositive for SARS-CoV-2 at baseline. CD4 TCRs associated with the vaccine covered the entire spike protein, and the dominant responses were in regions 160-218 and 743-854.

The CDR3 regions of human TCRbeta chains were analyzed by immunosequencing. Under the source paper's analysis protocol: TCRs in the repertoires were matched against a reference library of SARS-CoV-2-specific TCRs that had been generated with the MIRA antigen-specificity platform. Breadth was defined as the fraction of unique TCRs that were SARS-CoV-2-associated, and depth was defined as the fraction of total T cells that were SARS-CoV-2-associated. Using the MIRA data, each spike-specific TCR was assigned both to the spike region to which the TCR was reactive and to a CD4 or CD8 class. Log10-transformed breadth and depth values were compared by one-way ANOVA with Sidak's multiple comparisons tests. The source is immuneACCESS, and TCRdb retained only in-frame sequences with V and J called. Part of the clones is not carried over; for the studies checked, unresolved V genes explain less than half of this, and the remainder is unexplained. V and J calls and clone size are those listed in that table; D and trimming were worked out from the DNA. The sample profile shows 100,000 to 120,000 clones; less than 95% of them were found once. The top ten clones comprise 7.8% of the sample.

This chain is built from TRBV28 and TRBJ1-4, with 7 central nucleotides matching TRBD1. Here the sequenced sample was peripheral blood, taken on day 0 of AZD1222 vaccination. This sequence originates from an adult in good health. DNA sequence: TGTGCCAGCAGTGCCGGGGACAGCTCTAATGAAAAACTGTTTTTT. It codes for CASSAGDSSNEKLFF.